This TCR beta chain comes out of a study of blood T cell repertoires in COVID-19. For the study at large: T cells, B-cell-depleted T cells, or PBMCs supplied cDNA or gDNA.

Assay used: immunoSEQ multiplex PCR; TCRdb lists only in-frame clones, some missing. The table records over 55,000 clones, more than 85% of them present only once. The CDR3 length is 14 residues. The ends lost 3 bases at V and 3 bases at J; junction bases unmatched: 0. The germline CDR1 and CDR2 sequences are LNHNV and YYDKDF (reference sequence). The receptor comes from a man aged 55 to 69 with acute or convalescent COVID-19. The sample taken for sequencing was peripheral blood. The V and J genes are TRBV15 and TRBJ2-7; 12 bases fit TRBD2. For the CDR3, the DNA is TGTGCCACCAGCAGGACTAGCGGGGGCTACGAGCAGTACTTC. Its translation: CATSRTSGGYEQYF.